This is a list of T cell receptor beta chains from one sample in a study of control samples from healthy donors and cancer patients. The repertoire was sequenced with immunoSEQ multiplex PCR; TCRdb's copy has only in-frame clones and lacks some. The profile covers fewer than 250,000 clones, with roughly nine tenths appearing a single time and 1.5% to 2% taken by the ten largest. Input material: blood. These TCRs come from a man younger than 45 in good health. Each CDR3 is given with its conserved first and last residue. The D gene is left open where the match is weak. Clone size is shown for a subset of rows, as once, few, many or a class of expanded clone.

cdr3_nt: TGTGCCAGTTACGGCAGGGGGGTTAGGTCACCCCTCCACTTT; cdr3_aa: CASYGRGVRSPLHF; v_call: TRBV28; j_call: TRBJ1-6; clone_size: -; d_call: TRBD1
cdr3_nt: TGTGCCAGTATATCCCTAGGCTCCTACAATGAGCAGTTCTTC; cdr3_aa: CASISLGSYNEQFF; v_call: TRBV6-6; j_call: TRBJ2-1; clone_size: -; d_call: -
cdr3_nt: TGTGCCAGCAGCCAATACCTAGCGGGGGGGACAGATACGCAGTATTTT; cdr3_aa: CASSQYLAGGTDTQYF; v_call: TRBV3-1/TRBV3-2; j_call: TRBJ2-3; clone_size: -; d_call: TRBD2
cdr3_nt: TGTGCCAGCAGCTTACAACAGCGGACGACCCAGTACTTC; cdr3_aa: CASSLQQRTTQYF; v_call: TRBV7-2; j_call: TRBJ2-5; clone_size: -; d_call: -
cdr3_nt: TGTGCCAGCAGTTTATTGGGCAGGGAACGAAACGAGCAGTACTTC; cdr3_aa: CASSLLGRERNEQYF; v_call: TRBV28; j_call: TRBJ2-7; clone_size: -; d_call: -
cdr3_nt: TGTGCCAGCTCAACGCGGAAGGGGGCCTTGAACACTGAAGCTTTCTTT; cdr3_aa: CASSTRKGALNTEAFF; v_call: TRBV18; j_call: TRBJ1-1; clone_size: -; d_call: TRBD1
cdr3_nt: TGTGCCAGCAGCTTAGATGACAGCCCCTACGAGCAGTACTTC; cdr3_aa: CASSLDDSPYEQYF; v_call: TRBV11-3; j_call: TRBJ2-7; clone_size: -; d_call: -
cdr3_nt: TGTGCCAGCTCACCACAGGGGATATCCTCTGGAAACACCATATATTTT; cdr3_aa: CASSPQGISSGNTIYF; v_call: TRBV18; j_call: TRBJ1-3; clone_size: -; d_call: -
cdr3_nt: TGTGCCAGCAGCCCCCACCCTAGCGGGGGTTACAATGAGCAGTTCTTC; cdr3_aa: CASSPHPSGGYNEQFF; v_call: TRBV7-6; j_call: TRBJ2-1; clone_size: -; d_call: TRBD2
cdr3_nt: TGTGCCAGCAGCCAGGGACAGAAGATTTACGAGCAGTACTTC; cdr3_aa: CASSQGQKIYEQYF; v_call: TRBV9; j_call: TRBJ2-7; clone_size: -; d_call: TRBD1
cdr3_nt: TGTGCCAGCAGCAAGCGGGGGGGCGCCTACGAGCAGTACTTC; cdr3_aa: CASSKRGGAYEQYF; v_call: TRBV5-6; j_call: TRBJ2-7; clone_size: -; d_call: TRBD2
cdr3_nt: TGTGCCACCAGCAGGGACAGTCTATTGAATTCACCCCTCCACTTT; cdr3_aa: CATSRDSLLNSPLHF; v_call: TRBV15; j_call: TRBJ1-6; clone_size: -; d_call: -
cdr3_nt: TGTGCCAGCAGCGGTTGGTCGGGGGGGGCTGGAGATACGCAGTATTTT; cdr3_aa: CASSGWSGGAGDTQYF; v_call: TRBV9; j_call: TRBJ2-3; clone_size: -; d_call: TRBD2
cdr3_nt: TGCGCCAGCAGCTTGGGTCAGGGGGCAGATACGCAGTATTTT; cdr3_aa: CASSLGQGADTQYF; v_call: TRBV5-1; j_call: TRBJ2-3; clone_size: -; d_call: TRBD1
cdr3_nt: TGTGCCAGTAGTACCTCTATTTCCTACGAGCAGTACTTC; cdr3_aa: CASSTSISYEQYF; v_call: TRBV19; j_call: TRBJ2-7; clone_size: once; d_call: -
cdr3_nt: TGTGCCAGCAGTGAAAGTTCAGCAGCCCTACAATACTATGGCTACACCTTC; cdr3_aa: CASSESSAALQYYGYTF; v_call: TRBV6-1; j_call: TRBJ1-2; clone_size: -; d_call: -
cdr3_nt: TGTGCCAGCAGCTTGGGGCCGTTAGGCGGGGGGTCTGGAAACACCATATATTTT; cdr3_aa: CASSLGPLGGGSGNTIYF; v_call: TRBV5-5; j_call: TRBJ1-3; clone_size: -; d_call: -
cdr3_nt: TGCGCCAGCAGCCAAGAGCCGACAGTTATGAACACTGAAGCTTTCTTT; cdr3_aa: CASSQEPTVMNTEAFF; v_call: TRBV4-1; j_call: TRBJ1-1; clone_size: few; d_call: -
cdr3_nt: TGTGCCAGCAGCTTGGACGGGGATCGGCTCTACGAGCAGTACTTC; cdr3_aa: CASSLDGDRLYEQYF; v_call: TRBV5-4; j_call: TRBJ2-7; clone_size: -; d_call: -
cdr3_nt: TGTGCCAGCAGTTTCGACAGGGTAGAAGGCTACACCTTC; cdr3_aa: CASSFDRVEGYTF; v_call: TRBV6-5; j_call: TRBJ1-2; clone_size: once; d_call: TRBD1
cdr3_nt: TGTGCCAGCAGATCCAGGCAGAGCAGCTCTGGAAACACCATATATTTT; cdr3_aa: CASRSRQSSSGNTIYF; v_call: TRBV7-9; j_call: TRBJ1-3; clone_size: -; d_call: -
cdr3_nt: TGTGCCAGCAGCTTAGGCCTAGCGGGGGTCCGGGGGAATGAGCAGTTCTTC; cdr3_aa: CASSLGLAGVRGNEQFF; v_call: TRBV7-9; j_call: TRBJ2-1; clone_size: -; d_call: TRBD2
cdr3_nt: TGTGCCAGCAGCCGTTCCGGGACAGGGGCCTACAATGAGCAGTTCTTC; cdr3_aa: CASSRSGTGAYNEQFF; v_call: TRBV9; j_call: TRBJ2-1; clone_size: -; d_call: TRBD1
cdr3_nt: TGTGCCAGCAGTCCTTGGGGACAGGGCACAAACAATAATTCACCCCTCCACTTT; cdr3_aa: CASSPWGQGTNNNSPLHF; v_call: TRBV6-6; j_call: TRBJ1-6; clone_size: -; d_call: TRBD1
cdr3_nt: TGCGCCAGCAGCTTGGCAGCGGGGGCGATTAGGGCCGGGGAGCTGTTTTTT; cdr3_aa: CASSLAAGAIRAGELFF; v_call: TRBV5-1; j_call: TRBJ2-2; clone_size: -; d_call: TRBD2
cdr3_nt: TGTGCCAGTAGTACACGGTTTAAGACAGGAGGGAATTCACCCCTCCACTTT; cdr3_aa: CASSTRFKTGGNSPLHF; v_call: TRBV19; j_call: TRBJ1-6; clone_size: -; d_call: -
cdr3_nt: TGTGCCAGCAGCCCCCTCGGGATCACCGGGGAGCTGTTTTTT; cdr3_aa: CASSPLGITGELFF; v_call: TRBV3-1/TRBV3-2; j_call: TRBJ2-2; clone_size: -; d_call: -
cdr3_nt: TGTGCCAGCAGCTGGTCAGGGGAACTCTCCTACGAGCAGTACTTC; cdr3_aa: CASSWSGELSYEQYF; v_call: TRBV5-6; j_call: TRBJ2-7; clone_size: -; d_call: -
cdr3_nt: TGTGCCAGCAGCGTGGGGGCCGTTTCCTACGAGCAGTACTTC; cdr3_aa: CASSVGAVSYEQYF; v_call: TRBV9; j_call: TRBJ2-7; clone_size: -; d_call: -
cdr3_nt: TGTGCCAGCAGTTTAAATACAGGGGAAGGTTCACCCCTCCACTTT; cdr3_aa: CASSLNTGEGSPLHF; v_call: TRBV7-8; j_call: TRBJ1-6; clone_size: -; d_call: TRBD1
cdr3_nt: TGTGCCAGCAGTTTGGGGGGCTCCTATAATTCACCCCTCCACTTT; cdr3_aa: CASSLGGSYNSPLHF; v_call: TRBV27; j_call: TRBJ1-6; clone_size: once; d_call: -
cdr3_nt: TGTGCCACCAGCAGAGGGCTCGGGGGAAACACCATATATTTT; cdr3_aa: CATSRGLGGNTIYF; v_call: TRBV15; j_call: TRBJ1-3; clone_size: -; d_call: -
cdr3_nt: TGTGCCACCAGCAGAGATCTTGGAGCGGGGAAGAGCTCCTACGAGCAGTACTTC; cdr3_aa: CATSRDLGAGKSSYEQYF; v_call: TRBV15; j_call: TRBJ2-7; clone_size: -; d_call: TRBD2
cdr3_nt: TGTGCCAGCAGGTGGGGGGCGGATACGCAGTATTTT; cdr3_aa: CASRWGADTQYF; v_call: TRBV6-5; j_call: TRBJ2-3; clone_size: -; d_call: -
cdr3_nt: TGTGCCAGCAGCTCCGTCACCGGGACAGGGATAGGTGGCTACACCTTC; cdr3_aa: CASSSVTGTGIGGYTF; v_call: TRBV7-9; j_call: TRBJ1-2; clone_size: once; d_call: TRBD1
cdr3_nt: TGCGCCAGCAGAAGGTCTACAGTCCGGAACACTGAAGCTTTCTTT; cdr3_aa: CASRRSTVRNTEAFF; v_call: TRBV5-1; j_call: TRBJ1-1; clone_size: -; d_call: -
cdr3_nt: TGTGCCAGCAGCTTGTGGGCAGGGGGCCACTATGGCTACACCTTC; cdr3_aa: CASSLWAGGHYGYTF; v_call: TRBV5-6; j_call: TRBJ1-2; clone_size: once; d_call: TRBD1
cdr3_nt: TGTGCCAGCACCAGCAGGGGCTCCTACAATGAGCAGTTCTTC; cdr3_aa: CASTSRGSYNEQFF; v_call: TRBV27; j_call: TRBJ2-1; clone_size: -; d_call: -
cdr3_nt: TGTGCCAGCAGCTTAGATTACAATGAGCAGTTCTTC; cdr3_aa: CASSLDYNEQFF; v_call: TRBV7-2; j_call: TRBJ2-1; clone_size: -; d_call: -
cdr3_nt: TGTGCCAGCAGTGGGAACAGGCCTAATGAAAAACTGTTTTTT; cdr3_aa: CASSGNRPNEKLFF; v_call: TRBV2; j_call: TRBJ1-4; clone_size: -; d_call: -
cdr3_nt: TGTGCCAGCTCACCTCCGGGACACTATAGCACAGATACGCAGTATTTT; cdr3_aa: CASSPPGHYSTDTQYF; v_call: TRBV18; j_call: TRBJ2-3; clone_size: -; d_call: -
cdr3_nt: TGTGCCAGCAGCTGGACATCCGACTCCTATAATTCACCCCTCCACTTT; cdr3_aa: CASSWTSDSYNSPLHF; v_call: TRBV5-6; j_call: TRBJ1-6; clone_size: -; d_call: -
cdr3_nt: TGTGCCAGCAGCATAAGGACCGGGTGGGTCTTTAATTCACCCCTCCACTTT; cdr3_aa: CASSIRTGWVFNSPLHF; v_call: TRBV11-2; j_call: TRBJ1-6; clone_size: -; d_call: -
cdr3_nt: TGTGCCAGCAGCTTAATCGGGACAGGGCTCCCGAACACCGGGGAGCTGTTTTTT; cdr3_aa: CASSLIGTGLPNTGELFF; v_call: TRBV6-2/TRBV6-3; j_call: TRBJ2-2; clone_size: -; d_call: TRBD1
cdr3_nt: TGTGCCAGCAGTCCCGGGGGCACTGAGCAGTTCTTC; cdr3_aa: CASSPGGTEQFF; v_call: TRBV6-5; j_call: TRBJ2-1; clone_size: -; d_call: -
cdr3_nt: TGTGCCAGCTCACCTCAGGACAGGGGAAGAACTGAAGCTTTCTTT; cdr3_aa: CASSPQDRGRTEAFF; v_call: TRBV18; j_call: TRBJ1-1; clone_size: -; d_call: TRBD1
cdr3_nt: TGTGCCAGCAGCTTGGAGTGGACAGGGAATCGTGAAGATACGCAGTATTTT; cdr3_aa: CASSLEWTGNREDTQYF; v_call: TRBV5-6; j_call: TRBJ2-3; clone_size: -; d_call: TRBD1
cdr3_nt: TGTGCCAGCACCAAGCGGGGGGGAGGAGCAGATACGCAGTATTTT; cdr3_aa: CASTKRGGGADTQYF; v_call: TRBV9; j_call: TRBJ2-3; clone_size: -; d_call: TRBD2
cdr3_nt: TGTGCCAGCAGCTTGGCCGGGTTAGAGAAATCGTATAATTCACCCCTCCACTTT; cdr3_aa: CASSLAGLEKSYNSPLHF; v_call: TRBV5-5; j_call: TRBJ1-6; clone_size: -; d_call: -
cdr3_nt: TGTGCCAGCAGCTTATCCCCAGATACGCAGTATTTT; cdr3_aa: CASSLSPDTQYF; v_call: TRBV13; j_call: TRBJ2-3; clone_size: once; d_call: -
cdr3_nt: TGTGCCACCAGTGATTTCCTTGGTGCGCCCCAGCATTTT; cdr3_aa: CATSDFLGAPQHF; v_call: TRBV24-1; j_call: TRBJ1-5; clone_size: -; d_call: -
cdr3_nt: TGCAGCGTTCTCTACCCCTGGACGGGTAACTACGAGCAGTACTTC; cdr3_aa: CSVLYPWTGNYEQYF; v_call: TRBV29-1; j_call: TRBJ2-7; clone_size: -; d_call: -
cdr3_nt: TGTGCCAGCAGTCCGGACAGGAATAGCAATCAGCCCCAGCATTTT; cdr3_aa: CASSPDRNSNQPQHF; v_call: TRBV5-8; j_call: TRBJ1-5; clone_size: -; d_call: TRBD1
cdr3_nt: TGTGCCAGCAGCTTTATGGACAGGGGGGCCAAAAACATTCAGTACTTC; cdr3_aa: CASSFMDRGAKNIQYF; v_call: TRBV5-6; j_call: TRBJ2-4; clone_size: once; d_call: TRBD1
cdr3_nt: TGTGCCAGCAGCCGCCTAGTACAGGGGATGACTGAAGCTTTCTTT; cdr3_aa: CASSRLVQGMTEAFF; v_call: TRBV5-4; j_call: TRBJ1-1; clone_size: -; d_call: TRBD1
cdr3_nt: TGTGCCAGCAGCTCAGTAGGCGGGCCCTACGAGCAGTACTTC; cdr3_aa: CASSSVGGPYEQYF; v_call: TRBV7-6; j_call: TRBJ2-7; clone_size: -; d_call: -
cdr3_nt: TGTGCCAGCAAAGGGGCCCCGGCTAACTATGGCTACACCTTC; cdr3_aa: CASKGAPANYGYTF; v_call: TRBV6-5; j_call: TRBJ1-2; clone_size: -; d_call: -